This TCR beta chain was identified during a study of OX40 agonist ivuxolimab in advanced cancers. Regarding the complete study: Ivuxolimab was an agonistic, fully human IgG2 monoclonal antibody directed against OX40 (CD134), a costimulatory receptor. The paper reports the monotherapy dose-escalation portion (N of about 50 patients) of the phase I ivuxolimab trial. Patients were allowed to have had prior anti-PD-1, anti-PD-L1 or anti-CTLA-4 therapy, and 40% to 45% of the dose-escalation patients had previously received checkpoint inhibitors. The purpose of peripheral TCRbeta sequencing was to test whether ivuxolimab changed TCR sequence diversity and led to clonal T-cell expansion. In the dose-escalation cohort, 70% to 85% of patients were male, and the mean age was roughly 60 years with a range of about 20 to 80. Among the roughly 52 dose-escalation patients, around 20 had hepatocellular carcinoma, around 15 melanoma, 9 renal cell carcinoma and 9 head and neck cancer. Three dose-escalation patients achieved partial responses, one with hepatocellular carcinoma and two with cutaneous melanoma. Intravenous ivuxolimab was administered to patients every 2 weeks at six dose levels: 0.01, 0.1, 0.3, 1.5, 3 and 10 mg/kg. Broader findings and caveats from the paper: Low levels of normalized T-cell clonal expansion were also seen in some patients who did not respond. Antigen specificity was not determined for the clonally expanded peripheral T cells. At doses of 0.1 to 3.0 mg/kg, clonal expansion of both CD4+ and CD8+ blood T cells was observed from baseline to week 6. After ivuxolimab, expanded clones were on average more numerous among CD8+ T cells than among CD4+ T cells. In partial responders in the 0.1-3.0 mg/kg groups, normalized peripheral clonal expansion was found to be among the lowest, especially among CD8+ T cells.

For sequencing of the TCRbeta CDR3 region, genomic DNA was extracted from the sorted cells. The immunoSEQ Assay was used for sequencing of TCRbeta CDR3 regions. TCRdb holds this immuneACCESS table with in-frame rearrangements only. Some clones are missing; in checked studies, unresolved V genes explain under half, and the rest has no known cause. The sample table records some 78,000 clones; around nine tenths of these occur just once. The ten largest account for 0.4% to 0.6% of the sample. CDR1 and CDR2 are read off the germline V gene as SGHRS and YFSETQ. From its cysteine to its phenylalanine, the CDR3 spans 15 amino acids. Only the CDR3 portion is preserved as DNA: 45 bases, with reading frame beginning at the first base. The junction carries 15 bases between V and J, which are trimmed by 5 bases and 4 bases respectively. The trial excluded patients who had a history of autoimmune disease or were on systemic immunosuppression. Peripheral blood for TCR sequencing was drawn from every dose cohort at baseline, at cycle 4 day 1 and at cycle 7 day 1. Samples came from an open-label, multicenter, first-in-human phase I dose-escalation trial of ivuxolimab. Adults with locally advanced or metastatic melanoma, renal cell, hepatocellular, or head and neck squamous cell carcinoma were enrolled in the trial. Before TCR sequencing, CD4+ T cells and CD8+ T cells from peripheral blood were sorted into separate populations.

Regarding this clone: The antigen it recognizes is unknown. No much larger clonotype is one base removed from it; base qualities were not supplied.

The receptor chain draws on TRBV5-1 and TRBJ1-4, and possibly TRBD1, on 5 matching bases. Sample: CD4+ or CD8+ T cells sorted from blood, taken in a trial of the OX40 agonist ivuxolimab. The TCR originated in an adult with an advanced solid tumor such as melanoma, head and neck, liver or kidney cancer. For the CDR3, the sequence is CASRPRGTNNEKLFF. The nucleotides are TGCGCCAGCAGACCACGGGGGACGAATAATGAAAAACTGTTTTTT. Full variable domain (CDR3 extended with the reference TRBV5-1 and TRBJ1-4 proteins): KAGVTQTPRYLIKTRGQQVTLSCSPISGHRSVSWYQQTPGQGLQFLFEYFSETQRNKGNFPGRFSGRQFSNSRSEMNVSTLELGDSALYLCASRPRGTNNEKLFFGSGTQLSVL.